This T cell receptor (beta chain) was identified during a study of T cells in Graves' hyperthyroidism and ophthalmopathy. At the level of the study: Peripheral blood sampling occurred at initial diagnosis, before any treatment. Overall study findings and caveats: It was a median approximately 7.1 months before onset that the model predicted ophthalmopathy. Ophthalmopathy could be told apart from stable hyperthyroidism with a 13 V-J model.

Regarding this clonotype: The target antigen is unknown.

The junction had 4 bases not matched to a gene; V was cut back by 6 bases and J by 6 bases. CDR3 length equals 13 residues. The investigators amplified TCR beta CDR3 regions from RNA transcripts. HTBI primers were employed in a first-round RT-PCR of the TCR CDR3. Using its own MiXCR run on the multiplex PCR reads, TCRdb lists one record per CDR3 protein. The sample shows 500,000 to 550,000 distinct CDR3 sequences, 15% to 20% of them seen only once. Material: blood. The rearrangement links TRBV12-3 or TRBV12-4 to TRBJ2-3; 9 bases match TRBD2. This TCR was sampled from a man aged 40-49 years with Graves' ophthalmopathy. Written as DNA, the CDR3 is TGTGCCAGCAGCCCGACTAGCGGTGATACGCAGTATTTT. It specifies CASSPTSGDTQYF.